This TCR beta chain stems from a study of blood T cell repertoires in COVID-19. Study background: Samples representing acute and convalescent COVID-19 were sourced from the United States, Italy and Spain.

Original analysis: Estimated nucleated cell counts came from reference gene primer amplification. The method was immunoSEQ multiplex PCR; TCRdb's version includes in-frame clones alone and lacks a portion of them. That table gives V, J and clone size, and the DNA gave D and trimming. Counted here are under 300,000 clones, just under 90% occurring once; the ten biggest clones make up around 1.9%. The cohort comprised adults aged roughly 18 to 95 years residing in approximately 22 US areas. Recovery among Cohort 3 donors was established by two negative PCRs, clearance, or symptom resolution. The V and J ends lost 1 base and 11 bases respectively, with 16 bases between them. CDR1 and CDR2 (germline): GTSNPN, SVGIG (reference sequence). The CDR3 is 13 residues long.

The source is a woman aged 60-75 years who had recovered from COVID-19. The rearrangement links TRBV30 to TRBJ2-3, with a weak D call TRBD2 (5 bases). Material for sequencing was PBMCs or T cells enriched from blood (not recorded which). DNA for the CDR3: TGTGCCTGGAGTGAAAGCCTGTCCGGAGGGCAGTATTTT. It yields the protein CAWSESLSGGQYF.